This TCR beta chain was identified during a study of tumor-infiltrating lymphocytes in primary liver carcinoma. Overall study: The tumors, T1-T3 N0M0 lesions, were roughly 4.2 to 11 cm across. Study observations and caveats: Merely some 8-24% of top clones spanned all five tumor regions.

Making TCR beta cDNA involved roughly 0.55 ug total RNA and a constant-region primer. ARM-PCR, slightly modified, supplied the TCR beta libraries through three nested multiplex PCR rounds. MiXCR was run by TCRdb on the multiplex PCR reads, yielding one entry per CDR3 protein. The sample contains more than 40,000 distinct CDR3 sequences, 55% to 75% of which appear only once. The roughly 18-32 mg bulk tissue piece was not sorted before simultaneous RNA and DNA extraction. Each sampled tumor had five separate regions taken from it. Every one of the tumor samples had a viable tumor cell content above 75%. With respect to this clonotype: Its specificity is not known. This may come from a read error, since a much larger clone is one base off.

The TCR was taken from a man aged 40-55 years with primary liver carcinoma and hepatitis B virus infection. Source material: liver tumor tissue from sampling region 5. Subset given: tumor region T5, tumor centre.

The DNA for the CDR3 is TGCAGTGCGGCCGGGACTAGAGGGTACTACAATGAGCAGTTCTTC. Residues: CSAAGTRGYYNEQFF. The V call is TRBV20-1, the J call TRBJ2-1, with 8 bases aligning to TRBD2. CDR1 and CDR2 from the germline V gene are DFQATT and SNEGSKA (reference sequence). Losses at the gene ends were 6 bases for V and 3 bases for J; bases not matched to a gene: 10. The CDR3 has 15 residues.